This T cell receptor (beta chain) stems from a study of blood T cell repertoires in COVID-19 (dated by TCRdb to about 2020). In the study overall: Samples from collaborators originated in the United States, Italy and Spain and spanned both the acute and convalescent phases of COVID-19. The prospective study material was composed of cDNA or gDNA derived from T cells, B-cell-depleted T cells, or PBMCs. Subjects who had been exposed to COVID-19, were actively infected with it, or had recovered from it provided the deeply sampled blood TCRbeta repertoires that made up the dataset. The repertoires were released in a freely available public database meant as a resource for research on the immune response to SARS-CoV-2. Samples came from the ongoing ImmuneRACE study (first 160 participants) plus 1,254 subjects from 6 global collaborators. A de-identified subject ID, COVID-19 status, age in years and sex were almost always included in the sample metadata. Where available, HLA class I and class II types were obtained from metadata supplied by the sample provider rather than from assay-based typing.

The immunoSEQ Assay, a bias-controlled multiplex PCR, was used to amplify TCRbeta CDR3 regions from genomic DNA. The original methods were these. Nucleated cell counts per sample were estimated from amplification of reference gene primers within the assay. To quantify the absolute abundance of each unique TCRbeta CDR3 rearrangement, sequence reads were collapsed and filtered. For each sample, productive Simpson clonality was calculated by taking the square root of Simpson's diversity index across productive rearrangements. In its TCRdb copy, this immuneACCESS table keeps in-frame sequences only and misses some clones. Where compared with another copy, unresolved V genes explain less than half of these, and the others have no known cause. D and trimming were read from the DNA, whereas the V and J calls and clone size are those reported in that table. Counted in this sample were 150,000 or so clones; roughly 86% of them appeared once. The ten largest clones represent roughly 7% of the sample.

The CDR3, cysteine through phenylalanine, is 16 amino acids long. The CDR3 DNA has 48 bases and is translated from base 1. For CDR1 and CDR2, the germline V gene lists SGDLS and YYNGEE. Relative to germline, V is 1 base shorter and J is 3 bases shorter, with 14 bases between their ends. Collaborating institutions collected whole blood in K2EDTA tubes following their own protocols. For TCRbeta analysis, collaborators shipped samples as frozen whole blood, isolated PBMCs, or DNA extracted from either of those sample types. This clone occurred once. Its antigen has not been determined. Base qualities were left out, and no much larger clone turns up one base away. Summary of the overall study and its limitations: The amount of clinical and demographic metadata varied by source and participant and was provided uncurated.

The source of this sequence is a middle-aged man with active or convalescent COVID-19. The sequenced material came from peripheral blood. The sequence joins TRBV9 to TRBJ2-1; the D gene is not confidently resolved. The DNA sequence is as follows: TGTGCCAGCAGCGTATTAGGCGGAACTGACTACAATGAGCAGTTCTTC. It encodes CASSVLGGTDYNEQFF.